This entry features one T cell receptor beta chain sequence. The sample belongs to a study of blood T cell repertoires in COVID-19. Profiled with immunoSEQ multiplex PCR; TCRdb holds only in-frame clones, not every one. The data contain about 210,000 clones, around 91% of them singletons. Losses at the gene ends were 1 base for V and 2 bases for J; bases not matched to a gene: 1. This CDR3 is built from 15 residues. Germline lookup yields CDR1 LGHNA and CDR2 YNFKEQ. The V gene is TRBV4-2, the J gene TRBJ2-2, with 7 bases lining up with TRBD1. This sequence originates from a woman between 40 and 55 years old with acute or convalescent COVID-19. Sequenced: peripheral blood. The CDR3 region has the DNA TGTGCCAGCAGCCAAGGGGACAGAAACACCGGGGAGCTGTTTTTT. Translation: CASSQGDRNTGELFF.